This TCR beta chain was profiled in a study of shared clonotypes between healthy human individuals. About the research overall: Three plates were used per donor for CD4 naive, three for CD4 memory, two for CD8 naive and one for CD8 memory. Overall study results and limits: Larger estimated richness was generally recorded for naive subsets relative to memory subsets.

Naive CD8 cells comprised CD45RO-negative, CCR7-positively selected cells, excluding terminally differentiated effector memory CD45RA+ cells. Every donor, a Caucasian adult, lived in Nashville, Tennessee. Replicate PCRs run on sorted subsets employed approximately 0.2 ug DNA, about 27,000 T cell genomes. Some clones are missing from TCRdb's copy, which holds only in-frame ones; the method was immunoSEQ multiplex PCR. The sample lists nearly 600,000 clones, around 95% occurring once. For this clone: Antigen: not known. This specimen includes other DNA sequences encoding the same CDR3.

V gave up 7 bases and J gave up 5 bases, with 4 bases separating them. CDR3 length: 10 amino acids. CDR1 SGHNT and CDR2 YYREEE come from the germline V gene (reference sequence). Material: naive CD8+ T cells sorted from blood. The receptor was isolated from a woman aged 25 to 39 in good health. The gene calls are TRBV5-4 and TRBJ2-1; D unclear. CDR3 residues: CASGNNEQFF. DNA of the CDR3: TGTGCCAGCGGCAACAATGAGCAGTTCTTC.